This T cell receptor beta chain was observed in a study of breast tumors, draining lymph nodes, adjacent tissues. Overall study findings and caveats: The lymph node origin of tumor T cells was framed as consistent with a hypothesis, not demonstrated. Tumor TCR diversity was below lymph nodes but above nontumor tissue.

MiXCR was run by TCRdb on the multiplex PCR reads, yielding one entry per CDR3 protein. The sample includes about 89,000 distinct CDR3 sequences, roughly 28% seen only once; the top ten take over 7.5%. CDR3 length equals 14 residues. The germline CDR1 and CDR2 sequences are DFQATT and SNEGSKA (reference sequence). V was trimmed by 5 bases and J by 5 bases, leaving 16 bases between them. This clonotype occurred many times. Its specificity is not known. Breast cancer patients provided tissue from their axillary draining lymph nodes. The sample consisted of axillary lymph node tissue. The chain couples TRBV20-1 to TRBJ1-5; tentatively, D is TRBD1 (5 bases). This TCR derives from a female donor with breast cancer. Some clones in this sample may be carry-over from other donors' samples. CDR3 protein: CSAVGDRTDQPQHF. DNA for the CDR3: TGCAGTGCTGTGGGGGACCGAACCGATCAGCCCCAGCATTTT.